This T cell receptor (beta chain) was found in a study of post-analysis software for immune sequencing data. Broader study findings: Relative to controls, patients with multiple sclerosis showed significantly lower normalized Chao1 diversity. Patients showed TRBV5-6, TRBV5-1 and TRBV20-1 among five TRBV segments more frequent than in controls.

Trimming left V 3 bases short and J 6 bases short, with 7 bases between. Looked up from germline, CDR1 is SEHNR and CDR2 is FQNEAQ (reference sequence). This CDR3 has 12 amino acids. Libraries were made from TCR beta cDNA, and they carried unique molecular identifiers. Input amounts of roughly 0.85 to 11 million T cells were used. These gave about 500,000 cDNA molecules, so each molecule approximated one T cell. MiXCR, applied by TCRdb to the PCR reads, yields one record per CDR3 protein. In the table there are roughly 600,000 distinct CDR3 sequences, 44% of which are singletons. In its sample, this clonotype was seen a few times. The antigen is unknown.

The specimen sequenced was blood. The TCR comes from a girl between 5 and 17 years old with multiple sclerosis. The chain links TRBV7-9 to TRBJ2-3; D not resolved. The CDR3 nucleotides are TGTGCCAGCAGCTTGGGGATGGATACGCAGTATTTT. Amino acid sequence: CASSLGMDTQYF. The complete variable domain, with remaining parts taken from reference TRBV7-9 and TRBJ2-3, reads DTGVSQNPRHKITKRGQNVTFRCDPISEHNRLYWYRQTLGQGPEFLTYFQNEAQLEKSRLLSDRFSAERPKGSFSTLEIQRTEQGDSAMYLCASSLGMDTQYFGPGTRLTVL.